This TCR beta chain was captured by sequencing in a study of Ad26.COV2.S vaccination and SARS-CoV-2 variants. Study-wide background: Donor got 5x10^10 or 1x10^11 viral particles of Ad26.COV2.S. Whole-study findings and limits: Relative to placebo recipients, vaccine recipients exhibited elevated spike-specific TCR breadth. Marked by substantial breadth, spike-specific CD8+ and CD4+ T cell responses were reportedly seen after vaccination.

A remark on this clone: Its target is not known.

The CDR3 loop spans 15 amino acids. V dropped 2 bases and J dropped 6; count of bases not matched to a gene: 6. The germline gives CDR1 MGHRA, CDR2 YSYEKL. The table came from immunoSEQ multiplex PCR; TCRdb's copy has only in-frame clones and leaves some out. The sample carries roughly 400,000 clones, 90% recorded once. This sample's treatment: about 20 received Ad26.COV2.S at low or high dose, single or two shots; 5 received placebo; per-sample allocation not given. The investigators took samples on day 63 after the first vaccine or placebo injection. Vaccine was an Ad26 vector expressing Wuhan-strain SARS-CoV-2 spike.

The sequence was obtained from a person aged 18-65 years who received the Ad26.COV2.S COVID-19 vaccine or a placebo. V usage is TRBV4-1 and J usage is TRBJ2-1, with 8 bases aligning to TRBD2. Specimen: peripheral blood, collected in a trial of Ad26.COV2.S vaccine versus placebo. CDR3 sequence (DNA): TGCGCCAGCAGCCAATCTAGCGGGCGGGGCAATGAGCAGTTCTTC. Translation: CASSQSSGRGNEQFF.